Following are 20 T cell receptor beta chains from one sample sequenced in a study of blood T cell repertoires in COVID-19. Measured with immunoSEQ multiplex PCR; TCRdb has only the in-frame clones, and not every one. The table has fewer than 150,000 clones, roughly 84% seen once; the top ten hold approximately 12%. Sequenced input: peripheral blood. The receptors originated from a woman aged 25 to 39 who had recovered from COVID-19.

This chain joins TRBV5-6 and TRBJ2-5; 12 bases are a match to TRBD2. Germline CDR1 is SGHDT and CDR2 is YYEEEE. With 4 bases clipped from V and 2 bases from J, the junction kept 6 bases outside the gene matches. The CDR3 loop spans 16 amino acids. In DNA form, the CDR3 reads TGTGCCAGCAGCCTCCGAGGGACTAGCGGGCAAGAGACCCAGTACTTC. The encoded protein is CASSLRGTSGQETQYF.

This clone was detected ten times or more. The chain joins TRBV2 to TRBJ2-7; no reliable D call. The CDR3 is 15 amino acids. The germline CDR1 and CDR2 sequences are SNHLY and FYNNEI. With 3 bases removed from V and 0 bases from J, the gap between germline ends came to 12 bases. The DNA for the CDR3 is TGTGCCAGCAGTGATTTCGCAGGAAGCTCCTACGAGCAGTACTTC. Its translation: CASSDFAGSSYEQYF. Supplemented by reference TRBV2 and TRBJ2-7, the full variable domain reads EPEVTQTPSHQVTQMGQEVILRCVPISNHLYFYWYRQILGQKVEFLVSFYNNEISEKSEIFDDQFSVERPDGSNFTLKIRSTKLEDSAMYFCASSDFAGSSYEQYFGPGTRLTVT.

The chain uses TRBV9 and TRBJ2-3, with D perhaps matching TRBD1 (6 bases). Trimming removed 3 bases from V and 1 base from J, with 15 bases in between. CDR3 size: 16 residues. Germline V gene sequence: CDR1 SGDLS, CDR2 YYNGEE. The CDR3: CASSARGTVGTDTQYF. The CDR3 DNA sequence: TGTGCCAGCAGCGCTAGGGGGACGGTAGGCACAGATACGCAGTATTTT.

The CDR3 nucleotides read TGTGCCAGCAGAAGGACAGCGCGGGGCAATCAGCCCCAGCATTTT. Translating gives CASRRTARGNQPQHF. The J gene is TRBJ1-5, the V gene TRBV2; tentative D call: TRBD1 (6 bases). Germline V gene sequence: CDR1 SNHLY, CDR2 FYNNEI. V was cut by 6 bases and J by 2 bases, with 14 bases left in between. The CDR3 covers 15 residues.

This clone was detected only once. The CDR3 here is CASSVQGPNYGYTF. The CDR3, as DNA: TGTGCCAGCAGTGTACAGGGTCCTAACTATGGCTACACCTTC. The V call is TRBV27, the J call TRBJ1-2, with D possibly being TRBD1 (6 bases). Germline loops: CDR1 MNHEY, CDR2 SMNVEV (reference sequence). This CDR3 spans 14 amino acids. Trimming removed 5 bases from V and 0 bases from J, with 10 bases in between.

The CDR3 DNA reads as TGTGCCAGCAGGCCCGGGACAGGGCATGGCTACACCTTC. The encoded protein is CASRPGTGHGYTF. The J gene is TRBJ1-2, the V gene TRBV6-5, with 9 nucleotides matching TRBD1. CDR1 MNHEY and CDR2 SVGAGI come from the germline V gene. The trim removed 6 bases at V and 6 bases at J, leaving 5 bases unmatched. CDR3 length: 13 residues.

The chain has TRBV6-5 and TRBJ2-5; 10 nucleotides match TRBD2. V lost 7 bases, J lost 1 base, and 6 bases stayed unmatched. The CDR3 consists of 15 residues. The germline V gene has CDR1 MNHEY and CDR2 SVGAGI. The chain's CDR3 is CASMGAGGPQETQYF. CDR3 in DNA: TGTGCCAGCATGGGAGCGGGGGGGCCCCAAGAGACCCAGTACTTC.

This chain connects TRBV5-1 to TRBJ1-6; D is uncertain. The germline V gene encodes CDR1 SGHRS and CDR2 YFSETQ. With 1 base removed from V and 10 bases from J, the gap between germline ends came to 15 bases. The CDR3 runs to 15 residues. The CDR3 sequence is CASSLLGFIESPLHF. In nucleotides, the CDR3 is TGCGCCAGCAGCTTGCTCGGGTTCATAGAATCACCCCTCCACTTT.

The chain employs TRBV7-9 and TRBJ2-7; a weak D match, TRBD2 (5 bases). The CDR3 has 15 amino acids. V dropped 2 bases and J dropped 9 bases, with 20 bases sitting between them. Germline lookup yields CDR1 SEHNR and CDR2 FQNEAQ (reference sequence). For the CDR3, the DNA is TGTGCCAGCAGCTTACGGGCCCGAGGGAGTAAAAGGCAGTACTTC. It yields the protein CASSLRARGSKRQYF.

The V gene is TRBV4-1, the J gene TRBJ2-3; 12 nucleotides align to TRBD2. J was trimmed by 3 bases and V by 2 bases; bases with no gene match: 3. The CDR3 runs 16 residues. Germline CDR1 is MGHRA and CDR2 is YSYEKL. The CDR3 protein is CASSQPTSGRTDTQYF. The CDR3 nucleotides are TGCGCCAGCAGCCAACCGACTAGCGGGAGAACAGATACGCAGTATTTT.

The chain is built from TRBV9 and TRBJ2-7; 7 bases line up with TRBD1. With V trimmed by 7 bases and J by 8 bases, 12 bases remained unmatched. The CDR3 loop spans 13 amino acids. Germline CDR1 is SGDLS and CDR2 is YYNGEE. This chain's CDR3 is CASASGGITKQYF. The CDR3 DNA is TGTGCCAGCGCGTCAGGGGGAATTACGAAGCAGTACTTC.

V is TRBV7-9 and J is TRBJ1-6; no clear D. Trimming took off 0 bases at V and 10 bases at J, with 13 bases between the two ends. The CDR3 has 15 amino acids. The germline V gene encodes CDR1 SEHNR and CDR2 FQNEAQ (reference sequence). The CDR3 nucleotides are TGTGCCAGCAGCTTAGCCGCCGGGCGGGAATCACCCCTCCACTTT. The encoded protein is CASSLAAGRESPLHF.

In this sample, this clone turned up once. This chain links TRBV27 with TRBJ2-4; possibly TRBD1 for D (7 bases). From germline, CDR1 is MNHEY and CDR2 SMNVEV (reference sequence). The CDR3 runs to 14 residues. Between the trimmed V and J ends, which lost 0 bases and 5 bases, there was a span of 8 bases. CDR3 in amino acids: CASSLSRGENIQYF. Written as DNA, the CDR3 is TGTGCCAGCAGTTTATCCAGGGGGGAAAACATTCAGTACTTC.

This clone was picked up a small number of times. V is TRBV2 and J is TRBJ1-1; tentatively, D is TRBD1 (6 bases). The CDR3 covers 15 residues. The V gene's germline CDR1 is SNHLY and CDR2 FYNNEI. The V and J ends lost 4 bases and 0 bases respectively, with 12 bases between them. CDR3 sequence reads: CASSVRTDMNTEAFF. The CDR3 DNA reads TGTGCCAGCAGTGTAAGGACAGACATGAACACTGAAGCTTTCTTT. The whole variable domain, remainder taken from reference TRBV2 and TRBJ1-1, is EPEVTQTPSHQVTQMGQEVILRCVPISNHLYFYWYRQILGQKVEFLVSFYNNEISEKSEIFDDQFSVERPDGSNFTLKIRSTKLEDSAMYFCASSVRTDMNTEAFFGQGTRLTVV.

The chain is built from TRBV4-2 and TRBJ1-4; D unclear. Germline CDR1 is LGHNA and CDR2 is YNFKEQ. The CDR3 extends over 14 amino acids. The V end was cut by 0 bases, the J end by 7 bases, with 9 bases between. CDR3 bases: TGTGCCAGCAGCCAAGATCCCTTCTCTGAAAAACTGTTTTTT. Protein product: CASSQDPFSEKLFF.

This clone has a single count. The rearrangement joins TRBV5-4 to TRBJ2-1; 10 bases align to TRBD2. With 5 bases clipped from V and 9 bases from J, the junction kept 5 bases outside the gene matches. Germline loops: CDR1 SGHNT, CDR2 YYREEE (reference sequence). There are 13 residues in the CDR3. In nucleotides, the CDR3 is TGTGCCAGCAGAACTAGCGGGGTTAGTGAGCAGTTCTTC. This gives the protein CASRTSGVSEQFF. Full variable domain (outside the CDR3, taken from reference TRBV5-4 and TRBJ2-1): ETGVTQSPTHLIKTRGQQVTLRCSSQSGHNTVSWYQQALGQGPQFIFQYYREEENGRGNFPPRFSGLQFPNYSSELNVNALELDDSALYLCASRTSGVSEQFFGPGTRLTVL.

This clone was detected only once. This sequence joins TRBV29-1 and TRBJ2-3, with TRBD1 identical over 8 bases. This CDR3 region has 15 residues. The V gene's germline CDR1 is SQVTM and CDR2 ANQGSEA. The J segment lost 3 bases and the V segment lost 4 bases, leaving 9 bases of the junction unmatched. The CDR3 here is CSVAGTGEETDTQYF. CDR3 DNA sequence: TGCAGCGTTGCCGGGACAGGCGAAGAGACAGATACGCAGTATTTT.

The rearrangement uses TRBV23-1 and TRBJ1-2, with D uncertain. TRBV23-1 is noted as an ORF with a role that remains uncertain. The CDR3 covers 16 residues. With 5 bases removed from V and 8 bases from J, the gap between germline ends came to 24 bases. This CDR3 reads CASSNALGEKTRGYTF. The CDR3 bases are TGCGCCAGCAGTAACGCCCTCGGAGAGAAGACCCGCGGCTACACCTTC.

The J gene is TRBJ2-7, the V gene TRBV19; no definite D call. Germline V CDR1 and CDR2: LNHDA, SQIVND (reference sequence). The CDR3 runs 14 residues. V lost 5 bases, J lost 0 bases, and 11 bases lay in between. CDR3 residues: CASSYSRSSYEQYF. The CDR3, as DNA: TGTGCCAGTAGTTACTCCCGGTCCTCCTACGAGCAGTACTTC.

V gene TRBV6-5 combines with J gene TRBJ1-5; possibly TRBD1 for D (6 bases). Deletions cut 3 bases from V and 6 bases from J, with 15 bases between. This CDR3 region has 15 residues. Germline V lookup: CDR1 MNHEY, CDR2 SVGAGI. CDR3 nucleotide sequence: TGTGCCAGCAGTTATTCACAGGGTACCGGTCAGCCCCAGCATTTT. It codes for CASSYSQGTGQPQHF.